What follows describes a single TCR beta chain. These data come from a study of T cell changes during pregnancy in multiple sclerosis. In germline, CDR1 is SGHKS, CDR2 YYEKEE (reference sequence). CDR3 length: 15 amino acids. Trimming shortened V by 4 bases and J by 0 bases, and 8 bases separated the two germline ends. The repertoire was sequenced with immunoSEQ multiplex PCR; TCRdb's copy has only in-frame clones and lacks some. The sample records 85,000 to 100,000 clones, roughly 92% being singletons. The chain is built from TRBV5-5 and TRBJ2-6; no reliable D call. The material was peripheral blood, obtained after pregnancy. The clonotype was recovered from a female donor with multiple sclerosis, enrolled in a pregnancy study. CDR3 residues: CASSHQNSGANVLTF. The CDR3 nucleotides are TGTGCCAGCAGCCATCAGAACTCTGGGGCCAACGTCCTGACTTTC. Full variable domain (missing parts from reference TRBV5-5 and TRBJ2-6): DAGVTQSPTHLIKTRGQQVTLRCSPISGHKSVSWYQQVLGQGPQFIFQYYEKEERGRGNFPDRFSARQFPNYSSELNVNALLLGDSALYLCASSHQNSGANVLTFGAGSRLTVL.